This is a list of T cell receptor beta chains from one sample in a study of T cell repertoires in cytomegalovirus infection. For these receptors, no antigen is known. TCRdb re-derived calls from the reads in MiXCR, one entry per CDR3 protein. This repertoire shows approximately 910,000 distinct CDR3 sequences, approximately 30% found once; its top ten account for 13%. Sequences were derived from cultured CD8+ T cells from PBMCs, sampled from culture after CMV antigen stimulation. The source is a human donor in good health (CMV status not recorded). Some clones in this sample may be carry-over from other donors' samples. Both conserved end residues are part of each CDR3. Clone size is not always given. Where it is, it says once, few, many or a class for expanded clones.

>few|TRBJ2-7|TRBV19
CASSIGRGPPYEQYF
>few|TRBJ1-4|TRBV7-9
CASSQPGRATNEKLFF
>.|TRBJ2-1|TRBV28
CVSSITRLDPNEQFF
>.|TRBJ2-3|TRBV7-9
CAGSSGRESTDTQYF
>many|TRBJ2-1|TRBV7-2
CASSLQGFEQFF
>.|TRBJ1-4|TRBV29-1
CSVEDRDRVGEKLFF
>.|TRBJ2-7|TRBV5-1
CASSLEGQVSYEQYF
>.|TRBJ2-3|TRBV5-1
CASSDDREAKDTQYF
>many|TRBJ2-7|TRBV7-6
CASSTTDNSYEQYF
>.|TRBJ1-4|TRBV7-9
CASSGAGGIDEKLFF
>.|TRBJ2-4|TRBV20-1
CSARAAIGKNIQYF
>.|TRBJ2-7|TRBV4-1
CASSQETVYEQYF
>few|TRBJ2-3|TRBV6-1
CASSEVSGSSTDTQYF
>few|TRBJ2-6|TRBV20-1
CSATQGRDTVFFPGANVLTF
>few|TRBJ2-2|TRBV12-3/TRBV12-4
CASSPSGESIYTGELFF
>many|TRBJ2-1|TRBV7-2
CASSGGPPNEQFF
>.|TRBJ2-3|TRBV5-4
CVTLAGGGTDTQYF
>.|TRBJ1-1|TRBV6-6
CASSFDTRDIREAFF
>few|TRBJ2-1|TRBV7-2
CASSGLAGEGQFF
>.|TRBJ2-2|TRBV12-5
CASPSYSGELFF
>.|TRBJ2-1|TRBV7-3
CVSSPITGGYNEQFF
>.|TRBJ2-1|TRBV5-6
CASSYPTGEGDEQFF